Given below is one TCR beta chain in context. Its cognate antigen is unknown. At one of its ends the junction is not consistent with the germline gene, which may arise from a read error. This sample's RNA came from whole unsorted tissue. Between August and November 2014, newly diagnosed, chemotherapy-naive lung cancer patients underwent thoracic surgery in China. The sample comes from a study of tumor and adjacent non-tumor tissue in lung cancer. Broader study findings: Tumor repertoires had a smaller top 100 clone share than normal lung. Shorter survival was associated with higher TCR diversity in tumors. Significantly higher TCR diversity was found in tumor than normal lung.

The germline gives CDR1 MNHNS, CDR2 SASEGT. The CDR3 has 15 residues. A modified ARM-PCR protocol with three rounds of nested PCR amplified TCRbeta. TCRdb analysed the multiplex PCR reads with MiXCR anew, one entry per CDR3 protein. This table has about 120,000 distinct CDR3 sequences, over 70% appearing once. The sequence derives from a man aged 65 to 85 with non-small cell lung cancer. The chain employs TRBV6-1 and TRBJ2-7; TRBD1 aligns across 10 bases. Sequenced sample: lung tumor tissue. CDR3 sequence: CASSMGQGLNYEQYF. The CDR3 nucleotides read TGTGCCAGCAGCATGGGACAGGGGCTTAACTACGAGCAGTATTTC.